Here is one T cell receptor beta chain with its context. Its antigen is not known. V was shortened by 2 bases and J by 3 bases, with 5 bases between the two germline ends. The germline CDR1 and CDR2 sequences are KGHSH and LQKENI. This CDR3 has 12 residues. The sample is drawn from a study of OX40 agonist ivuxolimab in advanced cancers. Looking at the study overall: Three partial responders included one hepatocellular carcinoma patient and two cutaneous melanoma patients. Overall study findings and caveats: Expanded clones were, on average, more numerous among CD8+ T cells than CD4+.

Generated by immunoSEQ multiplex PCR, the TCRdb table keeps only in-frame clones and is missing some. Of tens of thousands of clones in the sample, roughly 86% were seen once. With autoimmune disease history or systemic immunosuppression, patients were excluded. Collection of blood occurred at baseline, at cycle 4 day 1, and at cycle 7 day 1. The specimen was CD4+ or CD8+ T cells sorted from blood, collected in a trial of the OX40 agonist ivuxolimab. This sequence originates from an adult with an advanced solid tumor such as melanoma, head and neck, liver or kidney cancer. The chain is built from TRBV18 and TRBJ2-7; D call uncertain. In nucleotides, the CDR3 is TGTGCCAGCTCACCAGGTAGCTACGAGCAGTACTTC. This translates into CASSPGSYEQYF.